The 5 T cell receptor beta chains below were found in one sample sequenced in a study of technical replicates of blood from several donors. TCRdb's table, derived via immunoSEQ multiplex PCR, lists solely in-frame clones and lacks some. This sample yields around 83,000 clones, of which around 92% are seen a single time; approximately 0.4% belongs to the top ten. The sequencing sample was made of T cells isolated from PBMCs. All receptors derive from a human donor in good health. Some clones in this sample may be carry-over from other donors' samples.

This chain joins TRBV7-3 and TRBJ1-1; D is undetermined. Germline CDR1 reads SGHTA; CDR2 reads FQGTGA. CDR3 length: 13 residues. With 4 bases removed from V and 0 bases from J, the gap between germline ends came to 6 bases. CDR3 in DNA: TGTGCCAGCAGCTCGACACTGAACACTGAAGCTTTCTTT. This sequence encodes CASSSTLNTEAFF. The variable domain in full, completed from reference TRBV7-3 and TRBJ1-1, reads GAGVSQTPSNKVTEKGKYVELRCDPISGHTALYWYRQSLGQGPEFLIYFQGTGAADDSGLPNDRFFAVRPEGSVSTLKIQRTERGDSAVYLCASSSTLNTEAFFGQGTRLTVV.

The chain is built from TRBV28 and TRBJ2-1, with 7 nucleotides matching TRBD2. Germline V gives CDR1 MDHEN, CDR2 SYDVKM. The ends lost 7 bases at V and 8 bases at J; junction bases unmatched: 8. This CDR3 region has 13 residues. DNA of the CDR3: TGTGCCAGCACCTGGACTAGTAGGGATGAGCAGTTCTTC. As protein: CASTWTSRDEQFF.

The rearrangement uses TRBV30 and TRBJ1-5; 8 bases are a match to TRBD1. With 0 bases clipped from V and 7 bases from J, the junction kept 11 bases outside the gene matches. CDR1 GTSNPN and CDR2 SVGIG come from the germline V gene (reference sequence). This CDR3 is built from 16 residues. CDR3 nucleotides: TGTGCCTGGAGTGTACGGGGAGGGCAGGGGGCCCAGCCCCAGCATTTT. As protein: CAWSVRGGQGAQPQHF.

The rearrangement links TRBV6-5 to TRBJ2-5; 8 bases fit TRBD2. V lost 5 bases and J lost 5; bases outside the gene matches: 10. CDR1 is MNHEY, CDR2 SVGAGI, per germline. CDR3 length: 15 residues. CDR3 coding DNA: TGTGCCAGCAGTACAACTAGCGGAGCGGGGGAGACCCAGTACTTC. It specifies CASSTTSGAGETQYF.

The J gene is TRBJ2-3, the V gene TRBV13; TRBD2 might be the D (5 bases). Trimming removed 5 bases at V and 1 base at J, with 16 bases between. The CDR3 covers 16 residues. CDR1 PRHDT and CDR2 FYEKMQ come from the germline V gene (reference sequence). The chain's CDR3 is CASSDGGGYGTDTQYF. CDR3 coding DNA: TGTGCCAGCAGCGACGGCGGAGGCTATGGCACAGATACGCAGTATTTT.